The 24 T cell receptor beta chains given below trace back to one sample, sequenced in a study of OX40 agonist ivuxolimab in advanced cancers. Libraries were prepared by immunoSEQ multiplex PCR; TCRdb keeps only in-frame clonotypes and omits some of them. The table has fewer than 130,000 clones, around 90% seen once. Sequenced here: CD4+ or CD8+ T cells sorted from blood, sampled in a trial of the OX40 agonist ivuxolimab. The source of these receptors is an adult with an advanced solid tumor such as melanoma, head and neck, liver or kidney cancer.

CDR3 sequence reads: CASSFGTHGYTF. For the CDR3, the DNA is TGTGCCAGCAGCTTCGGGACTCATGGCTACACCTTC. The chain couples TRBV11-2 to TRBJ1-2; possible D gene TRBD1, 5 bases. The length of the CDR3 is 12 residues. The V end was cut by 3 bases, the J end by 6 bases, with 8 bases between. Per germline, CDR1 SGHAT and CDR2 FQNNGV.

J is TRBJ2-4 and V is TRBV4-3, with D perhaps TRBD2 (6 bases). V was cut by 0 bases and J by 2 bases, with 17 bases left in between. CDR1 and CDR2 from the germline V gene are LGHNA and YSLEER. This CDR3 spans 18 amino acids. This CDR3 reads CASSQDLEGTYPKNIQYF. CDR3 DNA sequence: TGCGCCAGCAGCCAAGATCTGGAGGGTACATATCCCAAAAACATTCAGTACTTC.

The CDR3 DNA follows: TGTGCCAGCAGTGATGGGTCTGCAGCTAATGAAAAACTGTTTTTT. Protein product: CASSDGSAANEKLFF. This chain connects TRBV6-1 to TRBJ1-4; D is undetermined. This CDR3 spans 15 amino acids. The V end was cut by 3 bases, the J end by 3 bases, with 11 bases between. Germline lookup yields CDR1 MNHNS and CDR2 SASEGT.

This clone was found once. The chain has TRBV20-1 and TRBJ2-1; possible D gene TRBD2, 6 bases. V lost 6 bases to trimming and J lost 10 bases, with 13 bases between them. The germline CDR1 and CDR2 sequences are DFQATT and SNEGSKA (reference sequence). This CDR3 is built from 11 residues. CDR3 DNA sequence: TGCAGTGCCTTCCCCCGGGAGGAGCAGTTCTTC. Amino acid sequence: CSAFPREEQFF.

The chain carries TRBV27 and TRBJ1-1; D ambiguous. The CDR3 has 15 amino acids. V dropped 0 bases and J dropped 2 bases, with 10 bases sitting between them. Germline loops: CDR1 MNHEY, CDR2 SMNVEV (reference sequence). The CDR3 spells CASSLSWKGNTEAFF. The CDR3 DNA is TGTGCCAGCAGTTTATCGTGGAAGGGAAACACTGAAGCTTTCTTT.

The V and J genes are TRBV9 and TRBJ1-2; D unresolved. The CDR3 consists of 14 residues. V was cut by 0 bases and J by 7 bases, with 13 bases left in between. The germline CDR1 and CDR2 sequences are SGDLS and YYNGEE. CDR3 residues: CASSVDNRWTGYTF. Here the CDR3 DNA reads TGTGCCAGCAGCGTAGATAACCGTTGGACTGGCTACACCTTC.

The genes are TRBV6-1 and TRBJ1-4, with a tentative D call TRBD1 (6 bases). The CDR3 has 17 amino acids. Trimming cost V 3 bases and J 8 bases, with 22 bases left between them. In germline, CDR1 is MNHNS, CDR2 SASEGT. The CDR3 sequence: CASSDRNPRDGGEKLFF. The CDR3 nucleotides read TGTGCCAGCAGTGATCGGAACCCCCGCGACGGGGGCGAAAAACTGTTTTTT.

The genes are TRBV6-4 and TRBJ2-3; the D gene is possibly TRBD1 (6 bases). Trimming took off 3 bases at V and 5 bases at J, with 12 bases between the two ends. Germline CDR1 and CDR2: MRHNA and SNTAGT. The CDR3 is 14 residues long. CDR3 in amino acids: CASSEGGGEDTQYF. The DNA of the CDR3 is TGTGCCAGCAGTGAAGGGGGTGGTGAAGATACGCAGTATTTT.

This clone was counted a single time. V and J are TRBV9 and TRBJ1-5; D is undetermined. The CDR3 has 13 residues. CDR1 is SGDLS, CDR2 YYNGEE, per germline. Trimming shortened V by 3 bases and J by 6 bases, and 10 bases separated the two germline ends. CDR3 protein: CASSDNPTQPQHF. The DNA for the CDR3 is TGTGCCAGCAGCGACAACCCGACTCAGCCCCAGCATTTT.

The chain has TRBV7-3 and TRBJ2-7; tentatively, D is TRBD1 (5 bases). The CDR3 is 15 amino acids. V shed 1 base and J shed 2 bases, with 12 bases lying between them. Per the germline V gene, CDR1 is SGHTA and CDR2 is FQGTGA. CDR3: CASSLSAGMAYEQYF. Written as DNA, the CDR3 is TGTGCCAGCAGCTTAAGCGCAGGGATGGCCTACGAGCAGTACTTC. The full variable domain, its missing parts supplied by reference TRBV7-3 and TRBJ2-7, is GAGVSQTPSNKVTEKGKYVELRCDPISGHTALYWYRQSLGQGPEFLIYFQGTGAADDSGLPNDRFFAVRPEGSVSTLKIQRTERGDSAVYLCASSLSAGMAYEQYFGPGTRLTVT.

This clone was counted a single time. The V and J genes are TRBV6-4 and TRBJ2-7; 9 bases map to TRBD2. Germline assignment: CDR1 MRHNA and CDR2 SNTAGT. The CDR3 runs 15 residues. V was pared by 7 bases and J by 0 bases, with 7 bases of the junction left unmatched. CDR3 sequence reads: CASMARGGSSYEQYF. The CDR3 DNA follows: TGTGCCAGCATGGCGCGGGGGGGAAGCTCCTACGAGCAGTACTTC.

This clone was recorded once. CDR3 loop: CASSYSPGLASETQYF. For the CDR3, the DNA is TGTGCCAGCAGTTACTCGCCGGGACTAGCGTCGGAGACCCAGTACTTC. The chain combines TRBV6-5 with TRBJ2-5, with 10 bases matching TRBD2. Germline V CDR1 and CDR2: MNHEY, SVGAGI. This CDR3 comprises 16 residues. J gave up 5 bases and V 0 bases, and 6 bases lay outside the gene matches.

In regard to this clone: Its ends do not fully match the called genes, so a read error is possible. This sequence joins TRBV5-4 and TRBJ2-7; 8 bases agree with TRBD2. This CDR3 region has 11 residues. The germline V gene has CDR1 SGHNT and CDR2 YYREEE (reference sequence). The CDR3 region has the DNA TGTGCCAGCAGCTTGGCCGGGAGGGAGTCCTTC. Translated: CASSLAGRESF.

This clone was recorded once. The CDR3 bases are TGTGCCATCACTGGTAGCGGGAGGAGGTCTGGGGCCAACGTCCTGACTTTC. This translates into CAITGSGRRSGANVLTF. The chain combines TRBV10-3 with TRBJ2-6, with 10 bases fitting TRBD2. The V and J ends lost 7 bases and 1 base, in that order; junction bases with no gene match: 7. This CDR3 region has 17 residues. Per the germline V gene, CDR1 is ENHRY and CDR2 is SYGVKD.

The chain uses TRBV4-2 and TRBJ2-2, with TRBD2 identical over 7 bases. The CDR3 is 17 amino acids. Trimming at V came to 0 bases and at J to 7 bases, leaving 11 bases not matched to a gene. CDR1 and CDR2 (germline): LGHNA, YNFKEQ. The CDR3 coding sequence is TGTGCCAGCAGCCAAGATCAGACTAGCATTGTAAACGGGGAGCTGTTTTTT. Translated, it gives CASSQDQTSIVNGELFF.

The rearrangement uses TRBV30 and TRBJ2-7; D tentatively reads TRBD1 or TRBD2 (5 bases each). Germline CDR1 GTSNPN, CDR2 SVGIG (reference sequence). V gave up 1 base and J gave up 3 bases, with 13 bases separating them. The CDR3 runs 14 residues. CDR3 protein: CAWSARRDLYEQYF. CDR3 bases: TGTGCCTGGAGTGCTCGCCGGGACCTCTACGAGCAGTACTTC.

The J gene is TRBJ2-3, the V gene TRBV19; 7 bases map to TRBD2. Looked up from germline, CDR1 is LNHDA and CDR2 is SQIVND (reference sequence). Trimming cost V 4 bases and J 5 bases; bases outside gene matches: 6. This CDR3 is built from 14 residues. CDR3 bases: TGTGCCAGTAGTAGGAGTAGCGGGTTAGATACGCAGTATTTT. Its protein product is CASSRSSGLDTQYF.

The gene calls are TRBV25-1 and TRBJ1-2; 8 nucleotides match TRBD1. The CDR3 has 14 residues. The V and J ends lost 4 bases and 6 bases, in that order; junction bases with no gene match: 7. Germline loops: CDR1 MGHDK, CDR2 SYGVNS. CDR3 DNA: TGTGCCAGCAGTGTTACAGGGGGTCTGGATGGCTACACCTTC. It is translated as CASSVTGGLDGYTF.

This chain links TRBV5-5 with TRBJ1-6, with D hard to call. The germline gives CDR1 SGHKS, CDR2 YYEKEE (reference sequence). The CDR3 length is 13 residues. Trimming shortened V by 3 bases and J by 8 bases, and 9 bases separated the two germline ends. The CDR3 region is CASSSGRDSPLHF. The DNA for the CDR3 is TGTGCCAGCAGCTCCGGGAGGGATTCACCCCTCCACTTT.

The rearrangement joins TRBV7-9 to TRBJ2-2; the match to TRBD2 covers 10 bases. V shed 5 bases and J 4 bases; nucleotides not matched to a gene: 7. Germline CDR1 SEHNR, CDR2 FQNEAQ (reference sequence). CDR3 length equals 16 residues. CDR3 loop: CASSPSGRAPTGELFF. CDR3 nucleotide sequence: TGTGCCAGCAGCCCCAGCGGGAGGGCCCCCACCGGGGAGCTGTTTTTT.

V usage is TRBV11-3 and J usage is TRBJ2-1; TRBD2 might be the D (6 bases). Trimming removed 5 bases from V and 13 bases from J, with 15 bases in between. The CDR3 runs 12 residues. Germline values: CDR1 SGHNT, CDR2 YENEEA. The CDR3 DNA reads as TGTGCCAGCAGCCAGACGGGAGCCCCACAGTTCTTC. This gives the protein CASSQTGAPQFF.

The rearrangement uses TRBV28 and TRBJ2-1; TRBD2 matches 11 bases. The CDR3 has 19 amino acids. V lost 3 bases, J lost 9 bases, and 19 bases stayed unmatched. Germline-derived CDR1 and CDR2 are MDHEN and SYDVKM. CDR3 amino acids: CASSFGVAGGPGDGTEQFF. Written as DNA, the CDR3 is TGTGCCAGCAGTTTTGGGGTAGCGGGAGGGCCCGGAGACGGCACTGAGCAGTTCTTC.

This chain links TRBV7-8 with TRBJ2-2; TRBD1 or TRBD2 may be the D gene (5 bases each). Germline loops: CDR1 SGHVS, CDR2 FQNEAQ. Deletions cut 5 bases from V and 5 bases from J, with 24 bases between. The CDR3 consists of 18 residues. The CDR3 nucleotides are TGTGCCAGCAGCGCTCGTCCGGGGCCAACGGTTGGGACCGGGGAGCTGTTTTTT. Encoded protein: CASSARPGPTVGTGELFF.

The CDR3 region has the DNA TGCGCCAGCAGCCAAGAACAGTCGAACACTGAAGCTTTCTTT. This codes for CASSQEQSNTEAFF. The chain uses TRBV4-3 and TRBJ1-1; D is ambiguous. V was shortened by 0 bases and J by 1 base, with 6 bases between the two germline ends. Germline V lookup: CDR1 LGHNA, CDR2 YSLEER. The CDR3 extends over 14 amino acids.